Each of the 20 T cell receptor beta chains below was sequenced from the same sample in a study of vaccination effects on CD4 cells after COVID-19. Expansion of antigen-specific CD4+ T cells with viral peptide pools was carried out by the ViraFEST assay before sequencing. When around 10 days of culture had elapsed, CD4+ T cells were isolated. Among the vaccine recipients, none had a prior SARS-CoV-2 infection, and nucleocapsid antibodies were negative. Method: immunoSEQ multiplex PCR; TCRdb's copy keeps in-frame clones and lacks some. The table records 35,000 to 50,000 clones, under 85% of them present only once. These receptors have no known antigen. The material was CD4+ T cells from PBMCs cultured with HCoV-NL63 spike peptides, obtained before COVID-19 vaccination. The receptors were sampled from a human donor who received a COVID-19 vaccine.

CDR3 sequence reads: CASSWTRGATTNEKLFF. In DNA form, the CDR3 reads TGTGCCAGTAGTTGGACCAGGGGGGCTACAACTAATGAAAAACTGTTTTTT. The chain couples TRBV19 to TRBJ1-4; TRBD1 aligns across 7 bases. CDR1 is LNHDA and CDR2 is SQIVND in the germline V gene (reference sequence). The CDR3 sequence is 17 residues long. The trim removed 5 bases at V and 0 bases at J, leaving 9 bases unmatched.

CDR3 nucleotide sequence: TGTGCCACCAGCGAGGGGATATCGTACAATGAGCAGTTCTTC. Amino acid sequence: CATSEGISYNEQFF. The chain is built from TRBV15 and TRBJ2-1; possibly TRBD1 or TRBD2 for D (5 bases each). The V end was cut by 5 bases, the J end by 4 bases, with 12 bases between. CDR3 size: 14 residues. Germline CDR1 and CDR2: LNHNV and YYDKDF (reference sequence).

The chain employs TRBV6-5 and TRBJ1-6; D is ambiguous. Germline CDR1 reads MNHEY; CDR2 reads SVGAGI. Trimming took off 5 bases at V and 7 bases at J, with 9 bases between the two ends. The CDR3 runs 13 residues. For the CDR3, the DNA is TGTGCCAGCAGTCGGACCGAAAATTCACCCCTCCACTTT. This translates into CASSRTENSPLHF.

The chain recombines TRBV20-1 with TRBJ1-1, with D hard to call. Germline values: CDR1 DFQATT, CDR2 SNEGSKA (reference sequence). The CDR3 contains 14 residues. The V end was cut by 3 bases, the J end by 2 bases, with 13 bases between. The CDR3 loop is CSASSRVRNTEAFF. Written as DNA, the CDR3 is TGCAGTGCTAGTAGCCGGGTGCGAAACACTGAAGCTTTCTTT.

This clone appeared a single time. The rearrangement joins TRBV19 to TRBJ2-1; TRBD2 agrees at 12 bases. The CDR3 is made up of 17 amino acids. Trimming removed 1 base from V and 5 bases from J; junction bases left unmatched: 6. Germline CDR1 reads LNHDA; CDR2 reads SQIVND (reference sequence). The CDR3 DNA follows: TGTGCCAGTAGTATAGTTGCCCTAGCGGGGGGGGACAATGAGCAGTTCTTC. This sequence encodes CASSIVALAGGDNEQFF. The complete variable domain, with remaining parts taken from reference TRBV19 and TRBJ2-1, reads DGGITQSPKYLFRKEGQNVTLSCEQNLNHDAMYWYRQDPGQGLRLIYYSQIVNDFQKGDIAEGYSVSREKKESFPLTVTSAQKNPTAFYLCASSIVALAGGDNEQFFGPGTRLTVL.

The gene calls are TRBV7-9 and TRBJ1-1, with 11 bases matching TRBD1. V shed 4 bases and J 4 bases; nucleotides not matched to a gene: 5. The CDR3 consists of 15 residues. Germline assignment: CDR1 SEHNR and CDR2 FQNEAQ (reference sequence). Written as DNA, the CDR3 is TGTGCCAGCAGCTCCGGGGACAGGGGGGGCACTGAAGCTTTCTTT. Translated, it gives CASSSGDRGGTEAFF.

The chain carries TRBV5-8 and TRBJ2-5; D remains ambiguous. Germline V lookup: CDR1 SGHTS, CDR2 YDEGEE. CDR3 length: 14 amino acids. With 4 bases removed from V and 4 bases from J, the gap between germline ends came to 14 bases. DNA of the CDR3: TGTGCCAGCAGCCCAGCGATCTTGGGAGAGACCCAGTACTTC. Translating gives CASSPAILGETQYF.

This clone was seen only a few times. This rearrangement joins TRBV6-2 or TRBV6-3 to TRBJ1-6; D gene unclear. From germline, CDR1 is MNHEY and CDR2 SVGEGT. V lost 5 bases and J lost 7, with 6 bases in between. The CDR3 sequence is 12 residues long. CDR3 DNA: TGTGCCAGCAGTGGGATGAATTCACCCCTCCACTTT. Protein: CASSGMNSPLHF.

V is TRBV9 and J is TRBJ2-5, with 13 bases fitting TRBD2. Germline loops: CDR1 SGDLS, CDR2 YYNGEE. Trimming removed 3 bases from V and 1 base from J; junction bases left unmatched: 3. The CDR3 is 16 residues long. In DNA form, the CDR3 reads TGTGCCAGCAGCGGGACTAGCGGGGGTTTCCAAGAGACCCAGTACTTC. Its protein product is CASSGTSGGFQETQYF. Variable domain in full (rest from reference TRBV9 and TRBJ2-5): DSGVTQTPKHLITATGQRVTLRCSPRSGDLSVYWYQQSLDQGLQFLIQYYNGEERAKGNILERFSAQQFPDLHSELNLSSLELGDSALYFCASSGTSGGFQETQYFGPGTRLLVL.

The chain joins TRBV3-1 (or the pseudogene TRBV3-2) to TRBJ2-5, with TRBD2 matching 10 bases. This CDR3 is 15 amino acids long. In germline, CDR1 is LGHDT, CDR2 YNNKEL (reference sequence). V shed 2 bases, J shed 2 bases, and the junction held 2 bases outside the gene matches. CDR3 DNA: TGTGCCAGCAGCCAACTACTAGCGGGGCAAGAGACCCAGTACTTC. Protein: CASSQLLAGQETQYF.

The V call is TRBV19, the J call TRBJ1-6, with 7 bases lining up with TRBD1. Germline loops: CDR1 LNHDA, CDR2 SQIVND (reference sequence). V lost 4 bases and J lost 8; bases outside the gene matches: 11. The CDR3 is 16 amino acids. The CDR3 here is CASSRGGAQFDSPLHF. CDR3 bases: TGTGCCAGTAGTAGAGGGGGCGCCCAATTTGATTCACCCCTCCACTTT. The complete variable domain, with remaining parts taken from reference TRBV19 and TRBJ1-6, reads DGGITQSPKYLFRKEGQNVTLSCEQNLNHDAMYWYRQDPGQGLRLIYYSQIVNDFQKGDIAEGYSVSREKKESFPLTVTSAQKNPTAFYLCASSRGGAQFDSPLHFGNGTRLTVT.

This sequence joins TRBV4-2 and TRBJ2-2; either TRBD1 or TRBD2 may fit D (5 bases each). The CDR3 consists of 14 residues. Per the germline V gene, CDR1 is LGHNA and CDR2 is YNFKEQ. Trimming removed 3 bases from V and 1 base from J, with 6 bases in between. CDR3 coding DNA: TGTGCCAGCAGCCAGGGACGGAACACCGGGGAGCTGTTTTTT. Translated: CASSQGRNTGELFF.

This clone was observed a handful of times. The chain has TRBV19 and TRBJ1-5; perhaps TRBD1 as D (6 bases). V lost 1 base and J lost 4, with 11 bases in between. This CDR3 contains 15 residues. Germline V gene data show CDR1 as LNHDA and CDR2 as SQIVND (reference sequence). CDR3 bases: TGTGCCAGTAGTATAGGCCACAGGGCAAATCAGCCCCAGCATTTT. It is translated as CASSIGHRANQPQHF. Using reference TRBV19 and TRBJ1-5 for the parts outside the CDR3, the full variable domain is DGGITQSPKYLFRKEGQNVTLSCEQNLNHDAMYWYRQDPGQGLRLIYYSQIVNDFQKGDIAEGYSVSREKKESFPLTVTSAQKNPTAFYLCASSIGHRANQPQHFGDGTRLSIL.

The table lists this clone with a few counts. This chain connects TRBV30 to TRBJ1-2, with TRBD1 matching 9 bases. CDR3 length: 17 amino acids. V trimming: 0 bases; J trimming: 3 bases; junction bases outside the gene matches: 11. From germline, CDR1 is GTSNPN and CDR2 SVGIG (reference sequence). The CDR3 spells CAWSVGDRAPNDYGYTF. DNA for the CDR3: TGTGCCTGGAGTGTGGGGGACAGGGCCCCCAACGACTATGGCTACACCTTC.

The J gene is TRBJ2-7, the V gene TRBV6-5; TRBD2 aligns across 9 bases. The CDR3 is made up of 12 amino acids. Germline-derived CDR1 and CDR2 are MNHEY and SVGAGI. V dropped 8 bases and J dropped 7; count of bases not matched to a gene: 6. This CDR3 reads CASGSGGREQYV. The CDR3 DNA is TGTGCCAGCGGAAGCGGGGGGAGGGAGCAGTACGTC.

The rearrangement joins TRBV3-1 (or the pseudogene TRBV3-2) to TRBJ2-1, with a weak D call TRBD2 (5 bases). This CDR3 is 17 amino acids long. V lost 3 bases, J lost 7 bases, and 22 bases lay in between. The germline gives CDR1 LGHDT, CDR2 YNNKEL (reference sequence). The CDR3 reads CASSHITSAGLGNEQFF. The CDR3 coding sequence is TGTGCCAGCAGCCACATAACCTCGGCGGGCCTCGGGAATGAGCAGTTCTTC.

The rearrangement links TRBV9 to TRBJ1-2; 7 bases align to TRBD1. The CDR3 is made up of 13 amino acids. The germline V gene encodes CDR1 SGDLS and CDR2 YYNGEE. The junction had 4 bases not matched to a gene; V was cut back by 4 bases and J by 4 bases. CDR3 in DNA: TGTGCCAGCAGCTCCGAGGGGGCCTATGGCTACACCTTC. It translates to CASSSEGAYGYTF.

This chain links TRBV30 with TRBJ1-3; 8 bases map to TRBD1. This CDR3 region has 13 residues. V was clipped by 5 bases and J by 4 bases; unmatched bases: 4. CDR1 is GTSNPN and CDR2 is SVGIG in the germline V gene (reference sequence). DNA of the CDR3: TGTGCCTGGGCCCGGGACAGGGGAAACACCATATATTTT. Its protein product is CAWARDRGNTIYF. Variable domain in full (rest from reference TRBV30 and TRBJ1-3): SQTIHQWPATLVQPVGSPLSLECTVEGTSNPNLYWYRQAAGRGLQLLFYSVGIGQISSEVPQNLSASRPQDRQFILSSKKLLLSDSGFYLCAWARDRGNTIYFGEGSWLTVV.

The J gene is TRBJ2-7, the V gene TRBV3-1 (or the pseudogene TRBV3-2), with D unclear. The CDR3 runs 13 residues. Germline CDR1 LGHDT, CDR2 YNNKEL (reference sequence). The V and J ends lost 0 bases and 9 bases respectively, with 12 bases between them. The CDR3, as DNA: TGTGCCAGCAGCCAAGATATGAACAAAGGGCAGTACGTC. Translating gives CASSQDMNKGQYV.

V usage is TRBV11-1 and J usage is TRBJ1-1; D is ambiguous. The germline CDR1 and CDR2 sequences are SGHAT and FQDESV (reference sequence). The CDR3 has 14 amino acids. Trimming cost V 5 bases and J 0 bases, with 10 bases left between them. The CDR3 nucleotides are TGTGCCAGCAGCCCCGAGACGGTGAACACTGAAGCTTTCTTT. It codes for CASSPETVNTEAFF.